Presented here are 22 T cell receptor beta chains from one specimen sequenced in a study of T cell repertoires in cytomegalovirus infection (dated 2019 in TCRdb). For these receptors, no antigen is known. These reads were obtained on an Illumina HiSeq 1500. TCRdb took the public reads, trimmed them with fastp at Q25, ran MiXCR for clone calling and kept in-frame beta chains. Rows with a matching CDR3 protein are joined into one entry that keeps the most common DNA and genes. In all, the sample holds about 920,000 distinct CDR3 sequences, and under 40% of those were seen once. 13% of the sample is taken by the ten largest. What the treatment or condition label conveys for this sample: in vitro stimulation with specific CMV peptide epitopes to enrich CMV-specific T cells. The input for sequencing was cultured CD8+ T cells from PBMCs, taken from culture after CMV antigen stimulation. The receptor set was obtained from a human donor in good health (CMV status not recorded). Some clones in this sample may be carry-over from other donors' samples.

This clonotype was observed a handful of times. The DNA of the CDR3 is TGTGCCAGCAGCTTACTGGCGGCAGCCTACAATGAGCAGTTCTTC. Encoded protein: CASSLLAAAYNEQFF. The V call is TRBV7-3, the J call TRBJ2-1; D is unresolved. V was shortened by 2 bases and J by 2 bases, with 10 bases between the two germline ends. This CDR3 contains 15 residues. Germline V lookup: CDR1 SGHTA, CDR2 FQGTGA.

This chain connects TRBV27 to TRBJ2-7; 7 nucleotides match TRBD2. Germline values: CDR1 MNHEY, CDR2 SMNVEV (reference sequence). CDR3 length: 13 amino acids. Trimming cost V 5 bases and J 2 bases; bases outside gene matches: 3. CDR3 loop: CASSPSGPYEQYV. CDR3 nucleotide sequence: TGTGCCAGCAGTCCTAGCGGCCCCTACGAGCAGTACGTC.

A few counts support this clonotype. The chain joins TRBV28 to TRBJ1-6; D is unclear. Trimming cost V 5 bases and J 9 bases, with 17 bases left between them. The germline V gene has CDR1 MDHEN and CDR2 SYDVKM. The CDR3 is made up of 15 amino acids. CDR3 residues: CASSLQAAPASPLHF. Here the CDR3 DNA reads TGTGCCAGCAGTCTCCAGGCCGCCCCAGCTTCACCCCTCCACTTT.

This chain links TRBV20-1 with TRBJ1-2, with unresolved D. The CDR3 consists of 14 residues. The V gene's germline CDR1 is DFQATT and CDR2 SNEGSKA (reference sequence). Trimming cost V 1 base and J 5 bases, with 14 bases left between them. CDR3 DNA: TGCAGTGCTAGAGTGTTTGGAACGGAATATGGCTACACCTTC. Protein sequence: CSARVFGTEYGYTF.

The V and J genes are TRBV28 and TRBJ1-5, with no clear D. The V end was cut by 2 bases, the J end by 3 bases, with 8 bases between. Germline lookup yields CDR1 MDHEN and CDR2 SYDVKM. The CDR3 totals 14 residues. As DNA, the CDR3 is TGTGCCAGCAGTTTAAGGCAGTACAATCAGCCCCAGCATTTT. Translated, it gives CASSLRQYNQPQHF.

This chain links TRBV19 with TRBJ1-1; 7 positions agree with TRBD1. The CDR3 is 16 residues long. Germline V gene sequence: CDR1 LNHDA, CDR2 SQIVND (reference sequence). Unmatched junction bases numbered 15, after V lost 7 bases and J lost 4 bases. Written as DNA, the CDR3 is TGTGCCAGTAAAAGTATGGGGACAGTTTTGTTCACTGAAGCTTTCTTT. Translation: CASKSMGTVLFTEAFF. Full variable domain (rest looked up from reference TRBV19 and TRBJ1-1): DGGITQSPKYLFRKEGQNVTLSCEQNLNHDAMYWYRQDPGQGLRLIYYSQIVNDFQKGDIAEGYSVSREKKESFPLTVTSAQKNPTAFYLCASKSMGTVLFTEAFFGQGTRLTVV.

In regard to this clonotype: This probably arose from a read error, given a far larger clone one base away. The V gene is TRBV9, the J gene TRBJ2-3, with D maybe TRBD2 (5 bases). The germline CDR1 and CDR2 sequences are SGDLS and YYNGEE. The CDR3 is 12 amino acids. V gave up 0 bases and J gave up 6 bases, with 5 bases separating them. The CDR3 DNA reads as TGTGCCAGCAGCGTAGCGGGGGATACGCAGTATTTT. This translates into CASSVAGDTQYF. Using reference TRBV9 and TRBJ2-3 for the parts outside the CDR3, the full variable domain is DSGVTQTPKHLITATGQRVTLRCSPRSGDLSVYWYQQSLDQGLQFLIQYYNGEERAKGNILERFSAQQFPDLHSELNLSSLELGDSALYFCASSVAGDTQYFGPGTRLTVL.

This clonotype was observed a handful of times. The chain links TRBV27 to TRBJ1-4, with 7 bases matching TRBD1. Germline V gene data show CDR1 as MNHEY and CDR2 as SMNVEV (reference sequence). The CDR3 totals 17 residues. The trim removed 11 bases at V and 0 bases at J, leaving 15 bases unmatched. The CDR3 bases are TGTGCCGGCACCAACCGGGACAGCTATGCAACTAATGAAAAACTGTTTTTT. It codes for CAGTNRDSYATNEKLFF.

This clonotype came up a few times. CDR3 coding DNA: TGTGCCAGCCGGGCCCTAGGGGGCAATCAGCCCCAGCATTTT. As protein: CASRALGGNQPQHF. This chain links TRBV28 with TRBJ1-5, with D tentatively TRBD1 (5 bases). The CDR3 spans 14 residues. Trimming pared 8 bases from V and 2 bases from J, leaving 13 bases between. Germline V lookup: CDR1 MDHEN, CDR2 SYDVKM.

The chain carries TRBV12-5 and TRBJ2-7; the D gene is possibly TRBD1 (6 bases). This CDR3 is 15 amino acids long. Germline V gene sequence: CDR1 LGHNT, CDR2 FRNRAP. Trimming removed 4 bases from V and 3 bases from J, with 16 bases in between. CDR3 loop: CASGSHGGQLYEQYF. The CDR3 DNA sequence: TGTGCTAGTGGTTCCCATGGGGGACAACTCTACGAGCAGTACTTC.

This clonotype was detected many times. V and J are TRBV12-3 or TRBV12-4 and TRBJ2-4; D unresolved. V shed 7 bases and J shed 0 bases, with 19 bases lying between them. This CDR3 comprises 17 residues. The CDR3 DNA reads TGTGCCAGCACCGACCGGGCCCTATTTTTAGCCAAAAACATTCAGTACTTC. Translating gives CASTDRALFLAKNIQYF.

This clonotype was counted between two and nine times. This chain connects TRBV27 to TRBJ2-5; D not certain. Trimming removed 3 bases from V and 3 bases from J, with 14 bases in between. Germline V gene sequence: CDR1 MNHEY, CDR2 SMNVEV (reference sequence). The CDR3 runs to 15 residues. Written as DNA, the CDR3 is TGTGCCAGCAGTTTGTCCATCTTTGGAGAAGAGACCCAGTACTTC. Protein: CASSLSIFGEETQYF.

This clonotype showed up just a few times. The chain links TRBV15 to TRBJ2-7, with TRBD2 matching over 8 bases. Germline-derived CDR1 and CDR2 are LNHNV and YYDKDF (reference sequence). This CDR3 contains 18 residues. V trimming: 0 bases; J trimming: 2 bases; junction bases outside the gene matches: 12. The CDR3: CATSRDRGGSGATYEQYV. In nucleotides, the CDR3 is TGTGCCACCAGCAGAGATCGGGGAGGTAGCGGGGCGACCTACGAGCAGTACGTC.

This clonotype was observed a handful of times. The genes are TRBV10-3 and TRBJ2-7, with 7 positions matching TRBD1. The CDR3 runs to 15 residues. The germline V gene encodes CDR1 ENHRY and CDR2 SYGVKD. V dropped 6 bases and J dropped 0; count of bases not matched to a gene: 8. In nucleotides, the CDR3 is TGTGCCATCAGAACCCCGACAGGGAGCTCCTACGAGCAGTACTTC. It translates to CAIRTPTGSSYEQYF.

This clonotype was seen a handful of times. The V gene is TRBV7-2, the J gene TRBJ2-7; 7 bases align to TRBD1. The CDR3 sequence is 15 residues long. Unmatched junction bases numbered 8, after V lost 5 bases and J lost 1 base. Germline V lookup: CDR1 SGHTA, CDR2 FQGNSA. CDR3 nucleotide sequence: TGTGCCAGCAGCCACGGACAGGAGAATTCCTACGAGCAGTACTTC. Protein sequence: CASSHGQENSYEQYF. The full variable domain, in which reference TRBV7-2 and TRBJ2-7 provide the parts outside the CDR3, is GAGVSQSPSNKVTEKGKDVELRCDPISGHTALYWYRQSLGQGLEFLIYFQGNSAPDKSGLPSDRFSAERTGGSVSTLTIQRTQQEDSAVYLCASSHGQENSYEQYFGPGTRLTVT.

The rearrangement uses TRBV12-5 and TRBJ1-5; D is possibly TRBD1 (6 bases). Germline CDR1 and CDR2: LGHNT and FRNRAP. The CDR3 spans 16 residues. Trimming pared 3 bases from V and 3 bases from J, leaving 15 bases between. This chain's CDR3 is CASGLGGLFNNQPQHF. CDR3 coding DNA: TGTGCTAGTGGTTTAGGGGGGCTCTTTAACAATCAGCCCCAGCATTTT.

Remarks on this clonotype: A much larger clone is a single base away; this may be a read error. CDR3 in amino acids: CASSSIAGNAPETQNF. In DNA form, the CDR3 reads TGTGCCAGCAGCTCTATAGCGGGAAATGCTCCAGAGACCCAGAACTTC. J is TRBJ2-5 and V is TRBV7-9; 8 bases map to TRBD2. This CDR3 contains 16 residues. From germline, CDR1 is SEHNR and CDR2 FQNEAQ (reference sequence). The whole variable domain, filled in from reference TRBV7-9 and TRBJ2-5, reads DTGVSQNPRHKITKRGQNVTFRCDPISEHNRLYWYRQTLGQGPEFLTYFQNEAQLEKSRLLSDRFSAERPKGSFSTLEIQRTEQGDSAMYLCASSSIAGNAPETQNFGPGTRLLVL.

The chain links TRBV29-1 to TRBJ1-1, with TRBD1 as a possible D gene (6 bases). V lost 7 bases to trimming and J lost 11 bases, with 20 bases between them. The CDR3 is made up of 12 amino acids. Germline V gene data show CDR1 as SQVTM and CDR2 as ANQGSEA. This CDR3 is CSAHSGGAEAFF. The CDR3 nucleotides read TGCAGCGCCCACTCTGGGGGGGCGGAGGCTTTCTTT.

This clonotype was seen once. The V call is TRBV14, the J call TRBJ1-3; 9 bases are shared with TRBD1. This CDR3 spans 19 amino acids. The germline V gene encodes CDR1 SGHDN and CDR2 FVKESK. With 3 bases clipped from V and 0 bases from J, the junction kept 12 bases outside the gene matches. CDR3 protein: CASSQSTGTGFNSGNTIYF. The CDR3 coding sequence is TGTGCCAGCAGCCAGTCCACCGGGACAGGGTTTAACTCTGGAAACACCATATATTTT.

In its sample, this clonotype was seen a few times. V is TRBV6-5 and J is TRBJ2-5; 10 bases are shared with TRBD1. The ends lost 6 bases at V and 4 bases at J; junction bases unmatched: 8. The CDR3 is 15 residues long. Germline loops: CDR1 MNHEY, CDR2 SVGAGI. CDR3 region: CASRHRDRGRETQYF. CDR3 DNA sequence: TGTGCCAGCAGGCACCGGGACAGGGGCAGAGAGACCCAGTACTTC.

This clonotype was picked up a small number of times. CDR3 DNA sequence: TGTGCCAGCACTCCAAGGGGGGACAGAGGGAGAGGCACTGAAGCTTTCTTT. Translation: CASTPRGDRGRGTEAFF. The V call is TRBV6-1, the J call TRBJ1-1; 7 bases are shared with TRBD1. Germline-derived CDR1 and CDR2 are MNHNS and SASEGT. The CDR3 contains 17 residues. Losses at the gene ends were 7 bases for V and 4 bases for J; bases not matched to a gene: 18.

This clonotype was recorded a few times. The chain combines TRBV6-1 with TRBJ2-7; 9 bases agree with TRBD2. The CDR3 runs to 22 residues. J gave up 7 bases and V 5 bases, and 33 bases lay outside the gene matches. Germline CDR1 is MNHNS and CDR2 is SASEGT. CDR3 in DNA: TGTGCCAGCAGTCCAAGAAGTGCGGGGCCCCGGACAGGAGTGCGGGGGGGCCAAGAGCAGTACGTC. Amino acids: CASSPRSAGPRTGVRGGQEQYV.